The 14 T cell receptor beta chains in this list originate from one sample, sequenced in a study of CD8 T cells in Susac syndrome. Random hexamers primed reverse transcription of about 0.5 to 1 ug RNA. TCRdb reanalysed the immunoSEQ multiplex PCR reads using MiXCR and keeps one entry per CDR3 protein. The repertoire consists of about 80,000 distinct CDR3 sequences, with 85% to 95% occurring once and the leading ten covering approximately 0.52%. The sequenced material came from CD4+ T cells from PBMCs. These receptors came from a human donor with Susac syndrome.

CDR3 in DNA: TGCGCCAGCAGCCCACGGACTAGCGGGGGCAATGAGCAGTTCTTC. Amino acid sequence: CASSPRTSGGNEQFF. The chain couples TRBV5-1 to TRBJ2-1, with TRBD2 matching 13 bases. CDR3 length equals 15 residues. V was pared by 4 bases and J by 6 bases, with 4 bases of the junction left unmatched. CDR1 and CDR2 from the germline V gene are SGHRS and YFSETQ. Complete variable domain (other parts from reference TRBV5-1 and TRBJ2-1): KAGVTQTPRYLIKTRGQQVTLSCSPISGHRSVSWYQQTPGQGLQFLFEYFSETQRNKGNFPGRFSGRQFSNSRSEMNVSTLELGDSALYLCASSPRTSGGNEQFFGPGTRLTVL.

The V gene is TRBV24-1, the J gene TRBJ2-5, with D possibly being TRBD1 or TRBD2 (5 bases each). There are 14 residues in the CDR3. Between the trimmed V and J ends, which lost 4 bases and 4 bases, there was a span of 12 bases. The germline gives CDR1 KGHDR, CDR2 SFDVKD. The CDR3 bases are TGTGCCACCAGTGACCCCGGGGCAATAGAGACCCAGTACTTC. Amino acid sequence: CATSDPGAIETQYF.

The V and J genes are TRBV7-2 and TRBJ2-6; the D gene is possibly TRBD2 (5 bases). Germline-derived CDR1 and CDR2 are SGHTA and FQGNSA. The CDR3 extends over 13 amino acids. The CDR3 DNA is TGTGGAGATCGGGGCTCTGGGGCCAACGTCCTGACTTTC. This sequence encodes CGDRGSGANVLTF.

The chain combines TRBV9 with TRBJ2-3; D unclear. Germline V gene sequence: CDR1 SGDLS, CDR2 YYNGEE. The CDR3 totals 12 residues. The V end was cut by 3 bases, the J end by 5 bases, with 7 bases between. The CDR3 coding sequence is TGTGCCAGCAGCGCGTTGGTAGATACGCAGTATTTT. It translates to CASSALVDTQYF.

The V and J genes are TRBV6-6 and TRBJ1-2, with 9 bases matching TRBD1. The germline V gene encodes CDR1 MNHNY and CDR2 SVGAGI (reference sequence). The CDR3 loop spans 13 amino acids. V lost 11 bases and J lost 4; bases outside the gene matches: 8. CDR3 sequence reads: CAGGQGFGYGYTF. The CDR3 DNA reads TGTGCCGGAGGACAGGGGTTTGGCTATGGCTACACCTTC.

This chain joins TRBV24-1 and TRBJ2-7; D remains ambiguous. V was pared by 7 bases and J by 0 bases, with 9 bases between. CDR1 KGHDR and CDR2 SFDVKD come from the germline V gene. This CDR3 has 13 residues. The CDR3 region is CATRHKGSYEQYF. The CDR3 region has the DNA TGTGCCACCAGGCACAAGGGCTCCTACGAGCAGTACTTC.

The V call is TRBV18, the J call TRBJ2-7, with no clear D. Germline values: CDR1 KGHSH, CDR2 LQKENI. The germline V and J ends were trimmed by 5 bases and 6 bases, with 14 bases remaining between them. The CDR3 has 13 amino acids. The CDR3 reads CASSSGLVSEQYF. The CDR3 nucleotides are TGTGCCAGCTCATCGGGCCTCGTCTCCGAGCAGTACTTC.

This clonotype came up a few times. This chain joins TRBV18 and TRBJ2-7, with a weak D call TRBD2 (5 bases). CDR1 and CDR2 from the germline V gene are KGHSH and LQKENI. With 3 bases removed from V and 6 bases from J, the gap between germline ends came to 15 bases. The CDR3 extends over 14 amino acids. The CDR3 coding sequence is TGTGCCAGCTCACCGCAGAGGGTCGGCCGCGAGCAGTACTTC. Translation: CASSPQRVGREQYF.

The CDR3 region is CASSRYVGASSYEQYF. Written as DNA, the CDR3 is TGTGCCAGCAGCAGGTATGTTGGAGCCAGCTCCTACGAGCAGTACTTC. The chain has TRBV5-4 and TRBJ2-7; no clear D. The CDR3 has 16 residues. Looked up from germline, CDR1 is SGHNT and CDR2 is YYREEE (reference sequence). Trimming removed 4 bases from V and 0 bases from J, with 17 bases in between. The entire variable domain, with the rest obtained from reference TRBV5-4 and TRBJ2-7, is as follows: ETGVTQSPTHLIKTRGQQVTLRCSSQSGHNTVSWYQQALGQGPQFIFQYYREEENGRGNFPPRFSGLQFPNYSSELNVNALELDDSALYLCASSRYVGASSYEQYFGPGTRLTVT.

The chain uses TRBV20-1 and TRBJ1-1, with TRBD1 matching 7 bases. This CDR3 region has 13 residues. J lost 5 bases, V lost 5 bases, and 8 bases had no gene match. Germline values: CDR1 DFQATT, CDR2 SNEGSKA (reference sequence). In DNA, the CDR3 is TGCAGTGCTGGAAAGACAGGGCAAACTGAAGCTTTCTTT. It yields the protein CSAGKTGQTEAFF.

The CDR3 spells CSATGTSTDTQYF. CDR3 sequence (DNA): TGCAGTGCCACGGGGACCAGCACAGATACGCAGTATTTT. This chain links TRBV20-1 with TRBJ2-3; the D call may be TRBD1 or TRBD2 (5 bases each). Germline values: CDR1 DFQATT, CDR2 SNEGSKA (reference sequence). The CDR3 is made up of 13 amino acids. The V end was cut by 6 bases, the J end by 0 bases, with 10 bases between.

V gene TRBV6-4 combines with J gene TRBJ2-3; D not certain. The V gene's germline CDR1 is MRHNA and CDR2 SNTAGT. This CDR3 has 13 amino acids. Trimming took 2 bases from V and 0 from J, leaving 3 bases between them. Here the CDR3 DNA reads TGTGCCAGCAGTGACACTAGCACAGATACGCAGTATTTT. Encoded protein: CASSDTSTDTQYF.

The gene calls are TRBV5-4 and TRBJ2-1; possibly TRBD1 for D (6 bases). V was clipped by 0 bases and J by 15 bases, with 10 bases between them. Germline values: CDR1 SGHNT, CDR2 YYREEE (reference sequence). This CDR3 has 11 amino acids. Written as DNA, the CDR3 is TGTGCCAGCAGCTTGGACAGGGTACCGTTCTTC. It specifies CASSLDRVPFF.

V is TRBV9 and J is TRBJ2-5; D call uncertain. The ends were cut back, 0 bases at V and 5 bases at J, with 14 bases in the middle. This CDR3 contains 15 residues. Germline CDR1 is SGDLS and CDR2 is YYNGEE. The CDR3 DNA reads as TGTGCCAGCAGCGTAGGGGTTTCCCCCGGGGAGACCCAGTACTTC. Translation gives CASSVGVSPGETQYF.